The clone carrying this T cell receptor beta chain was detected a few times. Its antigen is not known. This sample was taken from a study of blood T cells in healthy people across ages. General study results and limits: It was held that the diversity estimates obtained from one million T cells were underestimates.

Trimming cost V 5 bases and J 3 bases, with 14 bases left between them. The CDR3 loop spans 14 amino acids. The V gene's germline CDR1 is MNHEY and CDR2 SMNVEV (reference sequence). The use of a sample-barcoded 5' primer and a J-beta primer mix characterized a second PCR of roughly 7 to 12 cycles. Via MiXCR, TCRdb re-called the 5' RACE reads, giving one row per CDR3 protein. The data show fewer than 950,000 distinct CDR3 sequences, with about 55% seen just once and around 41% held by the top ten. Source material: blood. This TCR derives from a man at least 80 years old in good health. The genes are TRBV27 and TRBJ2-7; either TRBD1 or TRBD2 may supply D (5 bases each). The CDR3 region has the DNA TGTGCCAGCAGTCGGGGTGGAGACAGCTACGAGCAGTACTTC. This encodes CASSRGGDSYEQYF.